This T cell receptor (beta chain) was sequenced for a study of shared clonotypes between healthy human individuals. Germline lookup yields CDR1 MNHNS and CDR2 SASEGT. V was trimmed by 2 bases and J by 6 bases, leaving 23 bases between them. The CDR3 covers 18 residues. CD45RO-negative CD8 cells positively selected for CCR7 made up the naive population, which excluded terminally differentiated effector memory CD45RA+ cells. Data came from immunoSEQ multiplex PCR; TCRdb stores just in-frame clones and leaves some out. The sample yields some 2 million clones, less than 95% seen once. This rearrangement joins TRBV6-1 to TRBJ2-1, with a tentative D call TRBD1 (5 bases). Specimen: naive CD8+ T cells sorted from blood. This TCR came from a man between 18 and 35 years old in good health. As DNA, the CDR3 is TGTGCCAGCAGTGAATACGGCCTTTCCGGGCAGGGCGTCAATGAGCAGTTCTTC. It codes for CASSEYGLSGQGVNEQFF.